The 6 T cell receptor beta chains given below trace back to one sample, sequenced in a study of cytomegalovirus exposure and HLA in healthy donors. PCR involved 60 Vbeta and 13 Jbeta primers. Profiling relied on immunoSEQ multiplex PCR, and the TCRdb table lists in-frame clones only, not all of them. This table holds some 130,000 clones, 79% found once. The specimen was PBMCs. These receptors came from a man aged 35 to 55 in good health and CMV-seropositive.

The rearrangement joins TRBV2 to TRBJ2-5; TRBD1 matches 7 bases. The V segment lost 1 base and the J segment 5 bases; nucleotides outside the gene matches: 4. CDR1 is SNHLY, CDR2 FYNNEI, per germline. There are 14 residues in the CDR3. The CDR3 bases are TGTGCCAGCAGTGAAGGATACAGGGGCGAGACCCAGTACTTC. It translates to CASSEGYRGETQYF. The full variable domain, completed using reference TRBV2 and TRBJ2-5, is EPEVTQTPSHQVTQMGQEVILRCVPISNHLYFYWYRQILGQKVEFLVSFYNNEISEKSEIFDDQFSVERPDGSNFTLKIRSTKLEDSAMYFCASSEGYRGETQYFGPGTRLLVL.

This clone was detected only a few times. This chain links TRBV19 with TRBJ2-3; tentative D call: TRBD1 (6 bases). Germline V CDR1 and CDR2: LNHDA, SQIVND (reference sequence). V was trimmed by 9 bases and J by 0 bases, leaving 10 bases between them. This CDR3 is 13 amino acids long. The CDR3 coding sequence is TGTGCCAGCGGACAGTTTAGCACAGATACGCAGTATTTT. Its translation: CASGQFSTDTQYF.

The CDR3 protein is CASGLTGYGTEAFF. CDR3 bases: TGTGCTAGTGGTTTGACCGGGTATGGGACTGAAGCTTTCTTT. The chain combines TRBV12-5 with TRBJ1-1; no clear D gene. Trimming pared 2 bases from V and 5 bases from J, leaving 12 bases between. Germline CDR1 and CDR2: LGHNT and FRNRAP. The CDR3 contains 14 residues.

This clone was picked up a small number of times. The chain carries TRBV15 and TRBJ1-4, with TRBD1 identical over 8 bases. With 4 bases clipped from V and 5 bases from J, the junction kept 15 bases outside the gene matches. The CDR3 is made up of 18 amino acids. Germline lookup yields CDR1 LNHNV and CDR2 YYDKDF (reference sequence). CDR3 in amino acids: CATSTNDRGQGVNEKLFF. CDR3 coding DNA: TGTGCCACCAGCACAAATGACAGGGGACAAGGAGTAAATGAAAAACTGTTTTTT.

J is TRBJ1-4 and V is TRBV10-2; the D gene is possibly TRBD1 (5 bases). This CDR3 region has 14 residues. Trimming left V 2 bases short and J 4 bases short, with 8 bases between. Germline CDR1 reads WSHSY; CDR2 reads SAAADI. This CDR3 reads CASSEGAFNEKLFF. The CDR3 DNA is TGCGCCAGCAGTGAGGGGGCCTTTAATGAAAAACTGTTTTTT.

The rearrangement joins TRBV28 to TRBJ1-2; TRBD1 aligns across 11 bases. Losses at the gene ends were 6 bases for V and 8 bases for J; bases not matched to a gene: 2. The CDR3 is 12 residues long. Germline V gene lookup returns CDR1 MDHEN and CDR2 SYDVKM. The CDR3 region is CASRDRGRGYTF. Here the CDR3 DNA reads TGTGCCAGCAGGGACAGGGGGCGCGGCTACACCTTC.